This T cell receptor beta chain was sequenced in a study of T cells in Graves' hyperthyroidism and ophthalmopathy. In its sample, this clonotype was seen many times. Amplification yielded TCR beta CDR3 regions, with RNA transcripts as the source. When the TCR CDR3 underwent first-round RT-PCR, the HTBI primer set was used. TCRdb passed the multiplex PCR reads through MiXCR, listing each CDR3 protein once. The sample has over 550,000 distinct CDR3 sequences; approximately 16% are singletons. Germline trimming cut 4 bases from V and 5 bases from J; bases unmatched to any gene: 3. The CDR3 is 13 amino acids. Germline loops: CDR1 SGHRS, CDR2 YFSETQ.

This rearrangement joins TRBV5-1 to TRBJ2-1, with TRBD1 matching over 7 bases. Specimen: blood. The sequence came from a woman aged 18-35 years with Graves' hyperthyroidism. The CDR3 loop is CASSPDRNNEQFF. CDR3 sequence (DNA): TGCGCCAGCAGCCCGGACAGGAACAATGAGCAGTTCTTC.